This T cell receptor beta chain derives from a study of blood T cell repertoires in COVID-19. Study information: The United States, Italy and Spain provided the acute and convalescent COVID-19 samples. From T cells, B-cell-depleted T cells, or PBMCs came the material, which was cDNA or gDNA.

Trimming left V 2 bases short and J 4 bases short, with 6 bases between. The V gene's germline CDR1 is LNHDA and CDR2 SQIVND (reference sequence). There are 12 residues in the CDR3. Original processing methods: For nucleated cells, counts were estimated from reference gene primer amplification. Assay used: immunoSEQ multiplex PCR; TCRdb lists only in-frame clones, some missing. V, J and clone size derive from that table, while D and trimming were established from the DNA sequence. The sample comprises 400,000 to 450,000 clones, around 88% of which are singletons, and 10% to 15% rests with the top ten.

The J gene is TRBJ2-7, the V gene TRBV19; TRBD1 is a possible D gene (5 bases). Input material: peripheral blood. The sequence was obtained from a woman aged 45-65 years with COVID-19, enrolled during active disease. The CDR3 sequence: CASSIPGYEQYF. CDR3 nucleotide sequence: TGTGCCAGTAGTATACCAGGGTACGAGCAGTACTTC.